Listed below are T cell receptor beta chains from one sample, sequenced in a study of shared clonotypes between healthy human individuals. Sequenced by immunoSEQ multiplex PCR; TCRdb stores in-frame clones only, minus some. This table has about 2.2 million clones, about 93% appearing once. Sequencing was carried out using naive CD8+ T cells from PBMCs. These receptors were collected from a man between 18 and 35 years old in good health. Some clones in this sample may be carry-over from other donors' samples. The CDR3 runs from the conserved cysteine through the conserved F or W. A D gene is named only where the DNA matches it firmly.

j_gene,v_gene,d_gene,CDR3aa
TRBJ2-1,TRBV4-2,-,CASSQVAAAAYNEQFF
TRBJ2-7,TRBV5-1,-,CASSPVGSYEQYF
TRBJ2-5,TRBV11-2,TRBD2,CASSSVGGPQETQYF
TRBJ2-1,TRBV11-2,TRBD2,CASSSYSLAGKEQFF
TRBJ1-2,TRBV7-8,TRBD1,CASRELGQGSGYTF
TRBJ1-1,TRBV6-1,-,CASTDPTEAFF
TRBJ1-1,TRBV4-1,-,CASSQDPGSTPRGTEAFF
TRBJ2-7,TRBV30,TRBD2,CAWGWAGDVEQYF
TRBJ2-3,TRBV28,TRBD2,CASTPTGLAGGPRTDTQYF
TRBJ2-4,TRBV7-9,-,CASSGEQEAKNIQYF
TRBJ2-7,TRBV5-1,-,CASSPGGPYTTIYEQYF
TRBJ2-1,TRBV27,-,CASSPFGSGSYNEQFF
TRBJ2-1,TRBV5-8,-,CASSGNEQFF
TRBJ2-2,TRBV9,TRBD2,CASSVDLAGGFNTGELFF
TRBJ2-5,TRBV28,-,CASSLPGPETQYF
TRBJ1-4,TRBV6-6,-,CASSYLRENEKLFF
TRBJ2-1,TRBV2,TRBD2,CASSESPSGYNEQFF
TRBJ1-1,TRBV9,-,CASSVPPLRGNTEAFF